This entry describes one TCR beta chain. In this sample, this clone turned up once. Its antigen is not yet known. Qualities for individual bases were not recorded, and no much larger clone is one base off. The data belong to a study of blood T cell repertoires in COVID-19 (dated by TCRdb to about 2020). With respect to the entire study: Collaborator samples came from the United States, Italy and Spain and covered acute and convalescent phases of COVID-19. HLA class I and class II types, where available, came from metadata supplied by the sample provider rather than from assay-based typing. The repertoires were released in a freely available public database meant as a resource for research on the immune response to SARS-CoV-2. The material from the prospective study consisted of cDNA or gDNA derived from T cells, B-cell-depleted T cells, or PBMCs. Deeply sampled blood TCRbeta repertoires from subjects exposed to, actively infected with, or recovered from COVID-19 were included in the dataset. Sample metadata almost always included a de-identified subject ID, COVID-19 status, age in years and sex. Samples were obtained from the ongoing ImmuneRACE study (first 160 participants) and from 1,254 subjects provided by 6 global collaborators. On the study overall, not on this receptor specifically: The amount of clinical and demographic metadata varied by source and participant and was provided uncurated.

The collaborating institutions used their own protocols to collect whole blood in K2EDTA tubes. For TCRbeta analysis, collaborators shipped samples in one of three forms: frozen whole blood, isolated PBMCs, or DNA extracted from either of those sample types. Germline trimming amounts to 5 bases on V and 3 bases on J, with 21 as the count of junction bases outside the gene matches. The germline V gene specifies SGHRS as CDR1 and YFSETQ as CDR2. The CDR3 holds 20 amino acids from the cysteine to the phenylalanine. The entry retains the CDR3 DNA only, 60 bases that are in frame from base 1. The immunoSEQ Assay, a bias-controlled multiplex PCR, was used to amplify TCRbeta CDR3 regions from genomic DNA. Per the source publication's procedure: Nucleated cell counts per sample were estimated from amplification of reference gene primers within the assay. To quantify the absolute abundance of each unique TCRbeta CDR3 rearrangement, sequence reads were collapsed and filtered. For each sample, productive Simpson clonality was calculated as the square root of Simpson's diversity index across productive rearrangements. What TCRdb holds here is the immuneACCESS table cut down to in-frame rearrangements. Part of the clones is not present; checked against another copy, under half of the missing clones reflect an unresolved V gene, and the others are unexplained. D and trimming come from the DNA, and the V and J calls and clone size come from that table. Within this sample are about 300,000 clones, with more than 85% of them counted one time only. Together, the top ten hold 1% to 1.5% of the sample.

The source is an older man with acute or convalescent COVID-19. The chain is encoded by TRBV5-1 joined to TRBJ2-2; 8 bases in the junction line up with TRBD2. The sequencing sample was made of peripheral blood. For the CDR3, the sequence is CASRGAGAKREVGDTGELFF. The DNA sequence is as follows: TGCGCCAGCAGGGGAGCGGGAGCCAAGAGGGAAGTCGGCGACACCGGGGAGCTGTTTTTT.